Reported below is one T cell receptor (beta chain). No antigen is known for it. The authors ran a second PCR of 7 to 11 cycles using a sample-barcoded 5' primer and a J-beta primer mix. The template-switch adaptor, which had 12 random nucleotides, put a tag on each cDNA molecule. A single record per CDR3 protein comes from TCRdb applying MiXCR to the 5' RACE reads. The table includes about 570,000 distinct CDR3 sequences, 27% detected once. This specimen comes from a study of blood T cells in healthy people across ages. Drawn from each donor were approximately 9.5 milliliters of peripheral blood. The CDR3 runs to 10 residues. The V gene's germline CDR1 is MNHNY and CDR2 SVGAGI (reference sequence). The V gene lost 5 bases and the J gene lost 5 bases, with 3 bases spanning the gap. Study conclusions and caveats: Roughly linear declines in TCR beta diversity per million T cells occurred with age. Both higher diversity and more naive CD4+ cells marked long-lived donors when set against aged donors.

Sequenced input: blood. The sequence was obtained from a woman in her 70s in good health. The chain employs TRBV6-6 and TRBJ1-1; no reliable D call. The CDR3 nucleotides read TGTGCCAGCAGTGTGACTGAAGCTTTCTTT. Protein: CASSVTEAFF.